These T cell receptor beta chains were read from a single sample in a study of blood T cell repertoires in COVID-19. The assay was immunoSEQ multiplex PCR, and TCRdb's table has in-frame clones only and misses some. The sample records over 200,000 clones, around 90% being singletons. The sample comprised peripheral blood. These receptor sequences come from a man aged 60-69 years who had recovered from COVID-19. Each CDR3 is given with its conserved first and last residue. Fields, in order: clone size, D gene, V gene, J gene, CDR3 protein, CDR3 DNA. A D gene is named only where the DNA matches it firmly. Size is omitted from some rows. Given values are once, few, many or a class for expanded clones.

size: .
D: TRBD1
V: TRBV5-1
J: TRBJ2-3
CDR3: CASSFGQGKGTDTQYF
DNA: TGCGCCAGCAGCTTCGGACAGGGTAAGGGCACAGATACGCAGTATTTT

size: .
D: .
V: TRBV7-2
J: TRBJ2-5
CDR3: CASSRQRGGNQETQYF
DNA: TGTGCCAGCAGCCGGCAGAGGGGGGGGAACCAAGAGACCCAGTACTTC

size: .
D: TRBD1
V: TRBV7-8
J: TRBJ2-5
CDR3: CASSHEWTGSQETQYF
DNA: TGTGCCAGCAGCCACGAATGGACAGGTTCTCAAGAGACCCAGTACTTC

size: few
D: .
V: TRBV4-3
J: TRBJ1-2
CDR3: CASRGGWNYGYTF
DNA: TGCGCCAGCCGGGGGGGTTGGAACTATGGCTACACCTTC

size: .
D: .
V: TRBV19
J: TRBJ2-7
CDR3: CASSTRQLSSYEQYF
DNA: TGTGCCAGTAGTACCCGACAGCTGTCCTCCTACGAGCAGTACTTC

size: .
D: TRBD2
V: TRBV5-1
J: TRBJ2-2
CDR3: CASSFSGSYTGELFF
DNA: TGCGCCAGCAGTTTTAGCGGGAGTTACACCGGGGAGCTGTTTTTT

size: .
D: .
V: TRBV24-1
J: TRBJ1-1
CDR3: CATSDLAGAEAFF
DNA: TGTGCCACCAGTGATTTGGCAGGGGCTGAAGCTTTCTTT

size: .
D: .
V: TRBV3-1/TRBV3-2
J: TRBJ2-1
CDR3: CASSQDRAGSYNEQFF
DNA: TGTGCCAGCAGCCAAGATCGGGCGGGATCTTACAATGAGCAGTTCTTC

size: .
D: .
V: TRBV29-1
J: TRBJ1-2
CDR3: CSVVEATISQGYTF
DNA: TGCAGCGTTGTGGAGGCGACCATCTCCCAGGGCTACACCTTC

size: .
D: TRBD1
V: TRBV3-1/TRBV3-2
J: TRBJ1-1
CDR3: CASSRRGGGEAFF
DNA: TGTGCCAGCAGCCGGAGAGGGGGCGGTGAAGCTTTCTTT

size: .
D: TRBD1
V: TRBV11-2
J: TRBJ2-7
CDR3: CASSHGQAAAQYF
DNA: TGTGCCAGCAGCCACGGACAGGCCGCCGCGCAGTACTTC

size: .
D: .
V: TRBV30
J: TRBJ1-5
CDR3: CAWRRGGGNQPQHF
DNA: TGTGCCTGGAGAAGGGGAGGTGGCAATCAGCCCCAGCATTTT

size: .
D: TRBD2
V: TRBV9
J: TRBJ2-1
CDR3: CASSVELASGIYEQFF
DNA: TGTGCCAGCAGCGTAGAATTGGCTAGCGGGATCTATGAGCAGTTCTTC

size: .
D: .
V: TRBV19
J: TRBJ1-2
CDR3: CASLPQGGYGYTF
DNA: TGTGCCAGTCTTCCGCAGGGAGGCTATGGCTACACCTTC

size: .
D: TRBD2
V: TRBV9
J: TRBJ2-7
CDR3: CASSQGGEQYF
DNA: TGTGCCAGCAGCCAGGGAGGGGAGCAGTACTTC

size: .
D: .
V: TRBV10-3
J: TRBJ1-5
CDR3: CAISESNRFLSNQPQHF
DNA: TGTGCCATCAGTGAGTCAAACAGATTCCTTAGCAATCAGCCCCAGCATTTT

size: .
D: .
V: TRBV7-9
J: TRBJ1-3
CDR3: CASSFQAGNTIYF
DNA: TGTGCCAGCAGCTTCCAGGCAGGGAACACCATATATTTT

size: .
D: .
V: TRBV7-2
J: TRBJ2-7
CDR3: CASSSRGLYYEQYF
DNA: TGTGCCAGCAGCTCCCGCGGACTATACTACGAGCAGTACTTC

size: .
D: TRBD1
V: TRBV18
J: TRBJ2-7
CDR3: CASSQTGGSYEQYF
DNA: TGTGCCAGCTCACAAACAGGGGGCTCCTACGAGCAGTACTTC

size: once
D: .
V: TRBV5-1
J: TRBJ1-2
CDR3: CASSLQGISDYGYTF
DNA: TGCGCCAGCAGCCTACAGGGCATAAGTGACTATGGCTACACCTTC

size: .
D: .
V: TRBV7-2
J: TRBJ1-1
CDR3: CASSLAPGVDTEAFF
DNA: TGTGCCAGCAGCTTAGCGCCAGGGGTGGATACTGAAGCTTTCTTT

size: .
D: TRBD1
V: TRBV27
J: TRBJ2-7
CDR3: CASSSQGQGAYEQYF
DNA: TGTGCCAGCAGCTCCCAGGGACAGGGGGCTTACGAGCAGTACTTC

size: once
D: TRBD2
V: TRBV18
J: TRBJ2-7
CDR3: CASSPGTSGAYEQYF
DNA: TGTGCCAGCTCACCAGGGACTAGCGGAGCCTACGAGCAGTACTTC

size: .
D: .
V: TRBV9
J: TRBJ2-3
CDR3: CASSLGVWDTQYF
DNA: TGTGCCAGCAGCCTCGGGGTCTGGGATACGCAGTATTTT

size: .
D: TRBD1
V: TRBV6-5
J: TRBJ1-1
CDR3: CASSFTGGRTEAFF
DNA: TGTGCCAGCAGTTTTACAGGGGGCAGGACTGAAGCTTTCTTT

size: .
D: TRBD1
V: TRBV19
J: TRBJ2-1
CDR3: CASSEPTGGYNEQFF
DNA: TGTGCCAGTAGTGAACCGACAGGGGGATACAATGAGCAGTTCTTC

size: .
D: .
V: TRBV7-3
J: TRBJ2-2
CDR3: CASSLGGGGELFF
DNA: TGTGCCAGCAGCTTAGGGGGCGGCGGGGAGCTGTTTTTT

size: .
D: .
V: TRBV19
J: TRBJ1-2
CDR3: CASSTGVRSRGYTF
DNA: TGTGCCAGTAGTACAGGGGTGCGGTCGAGGGGCTACACCTTC

size: once
D: .
V: TRBV12-2
J: TRBJ1-5
CDR3: CASRNLDRRYQPQHF
DNA: TGTGCAAGTCGTAATTTGGACAGGCGATATCAGCCCCAGCATTTT

size: few
D: .
V: TRBV5-1
J: TRBJ2-3
CDR3: CASSLVQSSTDTQYF
DNA: TGCGCCAGCAGCTTGGTCCAGTCTAGCACAGATACGCAGTATTTT

size: .
D: .
V: TRBV6-6
J: TRBJ2-1
CDR3: CASMLTTSSYNEQFF
DNA: TGTGCCAGCATGTTGACTACCAGCTCCTACAATGAGCAGTTCTTC

size: .
D: .
V: TRBV19
J: TRBJ2-3
CDR3: CASSIEGERGTDTQYF
DNA: TGTGCCAGTAGTATAGAAGGCGAGCGGGGCACAGATACGCAGTATTTT

size: .
D: .
V: TRBV5-1
J: TRBJ1-4
CDR3: CASSSGGTNEKLFF
DNA: TGCGCCAGCAGCTCTGGGGGGACTAATGAAAAACTGTTTTTT

size: once
D: .
V: TRBV27
J: TRBJ1-2
CDR3: CASSPRVGGYTF
DNA: TGTGCCAGCAGTCCCAGGGTAGGTGGCTACACCTTC

size: .
D: TRBD1
V: TRBV11-2
J: TRBJ1-2
CDR3: CASSSTRTGGGYTF
DNA: TGTGCCAGCAGCTCAACTAGGACAGGGGGAGGCTACACCTTC

size: once
D: .
V: TRBV7-2
J: TRBJ1-1
CDR3: CASSQRPDGDWAFF
DNA: TGTGCCAGCAGCCAACGCCCCGACGGTGACTGGGCTTTCTTT

size: .
D: TRBD1
V: TRBV27
J: TRBJ1-6
CDR3: CASSLGQGGNSPLHF
DNA: TGTGCCAGCAGTTTAGGACAGGGAGGGAATTCACCCCTCCACTTT

size: once
D: .
V: TRBV28
J: TRBJ1-2
CDR3: CASSRTVNYGYTF
DNA: TGTGCCAGCAGTAGGACAGTAAACTATGGCTACACCTTC

size: .
D: TRBD1
V: TRBV16
J: TRBJ1-1
CDR3: CASSQTRTGLTEAFF
DNA: TGTGCCAGCAGCCAAACCCGGACAGGTCTAACTGAAGCTTTCTTT

size: .
D: TRBD2
V: TRBV4-3
J: TRBJ2-7
CDR3: CASSQDLAGRNEQYF
DNA: TGCGCCAGCAGCCAAGATTTAGCGGGACGGAACGAGCAGTACTTC

size: .
D: TRBD1
V: TRBV7-7
J: TRBJ2-5
CDR3: CASSGTGGYETQYF
DNA: TGTGCTAGCAGCGGGACAGGGGGTTATGAGACCCAGTACTTC

size: .
D: .
V: TRBV9
J: TRBJ1-6
CDR3: CASTVGGADNSPLHF
DNA: TGTGCCAGCACCGTCGGAGGGGCGGATAATTCACCCCTCCACTTT

size: .
D: .
V: TRBV5-5
J: TRBJ2-7
CDR3: CASSLEAGGSYEQYF
DNA: TGTGCCAGCAGCTTGGAGGCAGGGGGGAGCTACGAGCAGTACTTC

size: .
D: .
V: TRBV19
J: TRBJ2-5
CDR3: CASSIGGTHQETQYF
DNA: TGTGCCAGTAGTATAGGAGGGACACATCAAGAGACCCAGTACTTC